This T cell receptor beta chain appears in the sequencing data of a study of T cells after posttransplantation cyclophosphamide. The V end was cut by 1 base, the J end by 7 bases, with 12 bases between. Germline V CDR1 and CDR2: LGHNA, YSLEER. The CDR3 loop spans 14 amino acids. Busulfan-fludarabine conditioning, marrow transplant, and cyclophosphamide on days +3 and +4 were administered. This clone was detected only once. The data were produced by immunoSEQ multiplex PCR, yet TCRdb's version contains in-frame clones alone and is incomplete. In the table there are around 2,100 clones, approximately 70% of which are singletons.

The clonotype comes from a male patient aged 25-45 years who received an allogeneic stem cell transplant from a related donor, was CMV-positive, and had no GVHD. Some T cells here may be from the graft donor. The material was CD8+ T cells sorted from PBMCs, obtained roughly 220 days after a stem cell transplant with posttransplant cyclophosphamide. J is TRBJ2-3 and V is TRBV4-3, with a possible D match to TRBD1 (5 bases). The CDR3 here is CASSQVQGRYTQYF. The DNA for the CDR3 is TGCGCCAGCAGCCAAGTTCAGGGAAGGTATACGCAGTATTTT.